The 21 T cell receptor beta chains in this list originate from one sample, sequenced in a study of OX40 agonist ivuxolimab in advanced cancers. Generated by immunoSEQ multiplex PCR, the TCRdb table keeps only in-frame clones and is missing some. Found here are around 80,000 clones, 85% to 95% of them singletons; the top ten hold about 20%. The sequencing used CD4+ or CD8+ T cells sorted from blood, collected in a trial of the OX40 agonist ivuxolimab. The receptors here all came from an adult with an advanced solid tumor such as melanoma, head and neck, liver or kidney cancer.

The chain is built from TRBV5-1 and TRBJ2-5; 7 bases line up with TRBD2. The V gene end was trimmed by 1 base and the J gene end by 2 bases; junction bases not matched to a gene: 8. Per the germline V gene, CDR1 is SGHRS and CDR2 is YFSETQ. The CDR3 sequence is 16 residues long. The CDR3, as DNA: TGCGCCAGCAGCTTGCGGCGCGGGGGAATACAAGAGACCCAGTACTTC. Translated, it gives CASSLRRGGIQETQYF.

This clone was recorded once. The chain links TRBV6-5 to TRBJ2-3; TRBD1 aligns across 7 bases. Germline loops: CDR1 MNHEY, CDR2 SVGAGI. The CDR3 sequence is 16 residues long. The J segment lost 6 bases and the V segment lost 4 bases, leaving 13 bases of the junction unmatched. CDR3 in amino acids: CASSFLEGALGDTQYF. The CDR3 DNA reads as TGTGCCAGCAGTTTTCTAGAGGGGGCCCTAGGGGATACGCAGTATTTT.

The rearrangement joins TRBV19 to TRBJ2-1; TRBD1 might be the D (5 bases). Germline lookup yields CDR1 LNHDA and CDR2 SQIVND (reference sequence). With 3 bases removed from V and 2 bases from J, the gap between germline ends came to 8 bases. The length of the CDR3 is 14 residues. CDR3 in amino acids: CASSIAQAYNEQFF. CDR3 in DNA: TGTGCCAGTAGTATCGCACAGGCCTACAATGAGCAGTTCTTC. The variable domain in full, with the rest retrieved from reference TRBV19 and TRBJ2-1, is DGGITQSPKYLFRKEGQNVTLSCEQNLNHDAMYWYRQDPGQGLRLIYYSQIVNDFQKGDIAEGYSVSREKKESFPLTVTSAQKNPTAFYLCASSIAQAYNEQFFGPGTRLTVL.

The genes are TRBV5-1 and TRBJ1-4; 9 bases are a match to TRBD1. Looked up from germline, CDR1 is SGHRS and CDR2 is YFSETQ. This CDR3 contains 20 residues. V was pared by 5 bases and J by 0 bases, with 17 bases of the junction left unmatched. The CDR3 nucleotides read TGCGCCAGCAGACATTCACCGGGACAGGGTCTTTCGACAACTAATGAAAAACTGTTTTTT. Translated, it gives CASRHSPGQGLSTTNEKLFF.

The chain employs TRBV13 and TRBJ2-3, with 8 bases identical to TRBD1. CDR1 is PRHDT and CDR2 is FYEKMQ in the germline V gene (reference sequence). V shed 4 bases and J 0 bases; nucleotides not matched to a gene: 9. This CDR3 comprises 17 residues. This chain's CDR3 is CASSCMMDRASTDTQYF. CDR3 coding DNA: TGTGCCAGCAGCTGCATGATGGACAGGGCTAGCACAGATACGCAGTATTTT.

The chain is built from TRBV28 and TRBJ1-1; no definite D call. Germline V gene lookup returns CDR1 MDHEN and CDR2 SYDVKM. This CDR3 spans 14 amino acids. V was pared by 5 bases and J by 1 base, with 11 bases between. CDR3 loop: CASSPPHRNTEAFF. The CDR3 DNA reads TGTGCCAGCAGTCCACCCCACAGGAACACTGAAGCTTTCTTT.

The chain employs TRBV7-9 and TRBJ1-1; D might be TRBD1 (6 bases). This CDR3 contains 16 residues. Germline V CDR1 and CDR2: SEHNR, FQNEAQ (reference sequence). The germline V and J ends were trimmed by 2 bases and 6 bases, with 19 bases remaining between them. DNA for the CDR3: TGTGCCAGCAGCTTATTTGACCGCGGGGGCGCGGCTGAAGCTTTCTTT. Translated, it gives CASSLFDRGGAAEAFF.

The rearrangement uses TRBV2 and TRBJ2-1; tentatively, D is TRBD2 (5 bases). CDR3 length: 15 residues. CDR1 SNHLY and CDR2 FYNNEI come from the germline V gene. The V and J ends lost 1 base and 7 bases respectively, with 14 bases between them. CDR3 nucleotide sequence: TGTGCCAGCAGTGAAGGGCCCGCCCCGGGGAATGAGCAGTTCTTC. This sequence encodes CASSEGPAPGNEQFF.

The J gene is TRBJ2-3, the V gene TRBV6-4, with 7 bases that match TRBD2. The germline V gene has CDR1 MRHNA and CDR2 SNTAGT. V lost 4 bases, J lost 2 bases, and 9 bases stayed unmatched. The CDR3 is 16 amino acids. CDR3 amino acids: CASSGNGGGFTDTQYF. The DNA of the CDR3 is TGTGCCAGCAGTGGTAATGGCGGGGGATTCACAGATACGCAGTATTTT.

The CDR3 loop reads CASSLGYSYEQYF. The CDR3 DNA reads TGTGCCAGCAGCTTGGGTTACTCCTACGAGCAGTACTTC. The chain combines TRBV6-5 with TRBJ2-7; D unclear. The germline V gene has CDR1 MNHEY and CDR2 SVGAGI. The CDR3 length is 13 residues. Trimming stripped 6 bases from V and 0 bases from J, with 9 bases between.

CDR3 residues: CASSQGTGFTDTQYF. The CDR3, as DNA: TGCGCCAGCAGCCAAGGGACAGGGTTCACAGATACGCAGTATTTT. J is TRBJ2-3 and V is TRBV4-3; 8 bases are shared with TRBD1. Germline assignment: CDR1 LGHNA and CDR2 YSLEER. This CDR3 is 15 amino acids long. Trimming removed 1 base from V and 2 bases from J; junction bases left unmatched: 2.

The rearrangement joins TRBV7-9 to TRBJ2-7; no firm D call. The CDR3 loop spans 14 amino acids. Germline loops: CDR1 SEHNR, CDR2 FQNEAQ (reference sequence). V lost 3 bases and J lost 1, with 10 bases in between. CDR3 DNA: TGTGCCAGCAGCTTTGGTCCGGGTTCCTACGAGCAGTACTTC. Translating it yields CASSFGPGSYEQYF.

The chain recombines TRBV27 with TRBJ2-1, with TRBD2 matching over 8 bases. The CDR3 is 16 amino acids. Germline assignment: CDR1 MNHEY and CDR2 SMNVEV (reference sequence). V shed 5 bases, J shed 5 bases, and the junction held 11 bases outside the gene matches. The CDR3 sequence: CASSEPGLAGDNEQFF. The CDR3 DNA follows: TGTGCCAGCAGTGAACCCGGACTAGCCGGAGACAATGAGCAGTTCTTC.

CDR3 nucleotides: TGCGCCAGCAGCCAAACCGGGGGGAACACTGAAGCTTTCTTT. Amino acid sequence: CASSQTGGNTEAFF. V is TRBV4-1 and J is TRBJ1-1, with D possibly TRBD1 on 5 matching bases. The CDR3 runs to 14 residues. Germline values: CDR1 MGHRA, CDR2 YSYEKL. V was cut by 2 bases and J by 1 base, with 8 bases left in between.

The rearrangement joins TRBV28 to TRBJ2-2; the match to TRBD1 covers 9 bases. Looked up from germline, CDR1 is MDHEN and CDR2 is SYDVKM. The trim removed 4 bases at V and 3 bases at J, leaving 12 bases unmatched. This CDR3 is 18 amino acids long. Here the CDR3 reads CASSSLSRGTGYTGELFF. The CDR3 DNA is TGTGCCAGCAGTTCTCTTTCCAGAGGGACAGGGTACACCGGGGAGCTGTTTTTT.

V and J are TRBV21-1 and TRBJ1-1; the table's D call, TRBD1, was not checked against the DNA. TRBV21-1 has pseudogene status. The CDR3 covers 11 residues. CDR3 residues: CASSVPFVAFF. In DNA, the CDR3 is TGTGCCAGCAGCGTCCCATTTGTTGCTTTCTTT.

The CDR3 region has the DNA TGTGCCAGCACCCCGGGACAGGGCCATGGCTACACCTTC. Its translation: CASTPGQGHGYTF. V and J are TRBV28 and TRBJ1-2; 9 bases align to TRBD1. Germline trimming cut 7 bases from V and 6 bases from J; bases unmatched to any gene: 6. The CDR3 is 13 amino acids. Germline V lookup: CDR1 MDHEN, CDR2 SYDVKM.

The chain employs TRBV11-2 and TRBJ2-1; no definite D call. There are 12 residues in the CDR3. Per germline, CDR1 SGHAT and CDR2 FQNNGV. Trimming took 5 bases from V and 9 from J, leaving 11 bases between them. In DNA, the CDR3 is TGTGCCAGCAGCCCCAGACTCCGTGAGCAGTTCTTC. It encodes CASSPRLREQFF.

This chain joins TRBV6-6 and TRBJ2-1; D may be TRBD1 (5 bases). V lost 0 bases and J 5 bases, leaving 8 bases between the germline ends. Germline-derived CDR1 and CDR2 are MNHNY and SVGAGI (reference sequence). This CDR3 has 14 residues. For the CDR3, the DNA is TGTGCCAGCAGTTACTCGTTCAGGGACAATGAGCAGTTCTTC. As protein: CASSYSFRDNEQFF.

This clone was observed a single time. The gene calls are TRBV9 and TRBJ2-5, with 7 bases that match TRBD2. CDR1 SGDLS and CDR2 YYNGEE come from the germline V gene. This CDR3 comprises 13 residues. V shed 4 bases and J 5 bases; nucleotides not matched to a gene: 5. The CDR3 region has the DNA TGTGCCAGCAGCCCCACCGGGGGGGAGACCCAGTACTTC. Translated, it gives CASSPTGGETQYF.

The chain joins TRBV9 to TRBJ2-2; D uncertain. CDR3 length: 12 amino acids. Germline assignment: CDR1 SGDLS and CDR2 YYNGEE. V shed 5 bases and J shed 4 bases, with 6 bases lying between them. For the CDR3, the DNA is TGTGCCAGCAGGCAAATCACCGGGGAGCTGTTTTTT. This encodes CASRQITGELFF.